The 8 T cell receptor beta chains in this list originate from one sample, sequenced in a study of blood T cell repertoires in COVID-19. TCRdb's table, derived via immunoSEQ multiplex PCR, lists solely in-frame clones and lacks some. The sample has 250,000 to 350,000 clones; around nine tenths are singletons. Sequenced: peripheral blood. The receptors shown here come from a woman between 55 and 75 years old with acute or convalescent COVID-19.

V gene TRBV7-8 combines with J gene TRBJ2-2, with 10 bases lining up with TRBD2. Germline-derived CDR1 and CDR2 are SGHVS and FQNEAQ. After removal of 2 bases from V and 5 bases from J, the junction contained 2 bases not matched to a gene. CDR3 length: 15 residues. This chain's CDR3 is CASSLKREGTGELFF. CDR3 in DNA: TGTGCCAGCAGCTTAAAGCGGGAGGGGACCGGGGAGCTGTTTTTT.

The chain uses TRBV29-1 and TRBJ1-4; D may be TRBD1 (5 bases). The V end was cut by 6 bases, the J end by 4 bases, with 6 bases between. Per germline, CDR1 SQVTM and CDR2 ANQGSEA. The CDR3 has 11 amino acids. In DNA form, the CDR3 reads TGCAGCGTAGACAGTAATGAAAAACTGTTTTTT. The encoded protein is CSVDSNEKLFF.

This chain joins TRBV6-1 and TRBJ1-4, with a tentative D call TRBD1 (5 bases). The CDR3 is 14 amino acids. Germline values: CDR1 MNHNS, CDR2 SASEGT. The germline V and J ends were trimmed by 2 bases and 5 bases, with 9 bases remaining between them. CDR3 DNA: TGTGCCAGCAGTGAAATGACAGCAAATGAAAAACTGTTTTTT. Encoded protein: CASSEMTANEKLFF.

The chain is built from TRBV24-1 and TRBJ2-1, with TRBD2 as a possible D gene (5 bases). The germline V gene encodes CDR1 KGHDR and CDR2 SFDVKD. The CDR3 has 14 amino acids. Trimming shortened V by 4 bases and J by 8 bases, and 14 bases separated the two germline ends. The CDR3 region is CATSDPGITDEQFF. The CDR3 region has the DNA TGTGCCACCAGTGACCCCGGGATAACCGATGAGCAGTTCTTC.

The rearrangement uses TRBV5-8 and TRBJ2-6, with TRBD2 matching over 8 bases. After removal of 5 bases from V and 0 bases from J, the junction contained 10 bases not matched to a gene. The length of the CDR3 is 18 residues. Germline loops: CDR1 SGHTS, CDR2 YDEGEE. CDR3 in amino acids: CASSPPTSGNSGANVLTF. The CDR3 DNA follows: TGTGCCAGCAGTCCCCCTACTAGCGGCAACTCTGGGGCCAACGTCCTGACTTTC.

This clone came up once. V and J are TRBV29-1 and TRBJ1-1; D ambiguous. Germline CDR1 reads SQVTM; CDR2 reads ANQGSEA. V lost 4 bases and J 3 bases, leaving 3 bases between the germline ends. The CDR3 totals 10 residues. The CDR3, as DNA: TGCAGCGTTGGGCACACTGAAGCTTTCTTT. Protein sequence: CSVGHTEAFF.

The CDR3 coding sequence is TGTGCCAGCAGTTCGCATTACAGGGGAGGTAACTATGGCTACACCTTC. Translated, it gives CASSSHYRGGNYGYTF. V usage is TRBV6-5 and J usage is TRBJ1-2, with 7 bases identical to TRBD1. With V trimmed by 4 bases and J by 1 base, 9 bases remained unmatched. Germline lookup yields CDR1 MNHEY and CDR2 SVGAGI. CDR3 length: 16 amino acids.

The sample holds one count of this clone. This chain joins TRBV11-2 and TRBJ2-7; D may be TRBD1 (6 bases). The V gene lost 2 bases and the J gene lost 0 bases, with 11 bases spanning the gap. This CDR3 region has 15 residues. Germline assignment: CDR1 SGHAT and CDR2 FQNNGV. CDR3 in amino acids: CASSLTGRGSYEQYF. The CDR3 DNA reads TGTGCCAGCAGCTTAACAGGGAGAGGCTCCTACGAGCAGTACTTC.